One and the same sample provided the 22 T cell receptor beta chains below, sequenced in a study of T cells after yellow fever vaccination. TCRdb re-called the 5' RACE reads through MiXCR, storing one row per CDR3 protein. The table records hundreds of thousands of distinct CDR3 sequences, roughly 12% of them present only once. The sequenced sample was PBMCs, obtained on the day of the yellow fever booster vaccination. The receptors stem from a man in his thirties or forties who received the YFV17D yellow fever vaccine.

In its sample, this clonotype was seen a few times. The V call is TRBV7-2, the J call TRBJ2-5, with D unclear. Trimming took off 5 bases at V and 7 bases at J, with 14 bases between the two ends. Per germline, CDR1 SGHTA and CDR2 FQGNSA. This CDR3 comprises 13 residues. The CDR3 sequence is CASSATPSGTQYF. Here the CDR3 DNA reads TGTGCCAGCAGCGCGACTCCCTCGGGGACCCAGTACTTC. Full variable domain (rest looked up from reference TRBV7-2 and TRBJ2-5): GAGVSQSPSNKVTEKGKDVELRCDPISGHTALYWYRQSLGQGLEFLIYFQGNSAPDKSGLPSDRFSAERTGGSVSTLTIQRTQQEDSAVYLCASSATPSGTQYFGPGTRLLVL.

This clonotype was observed a handful of times. J is TRBJ1-6 and V is TRBV5-1; weak D call: TRBD1 (6 bases). In germline, CDR1 is SGHRS, CDR2 YFSETQ. The V gene lost 1 base and the J gene lost 10 bases, with 15 bases spanning the gap. The CDR3 runs to 15 residues. CDR3 sequence (DNA): TGCGCCAGCAGCTTGAGACAGGAATCAAAATCACCCCTCCACTTT. It specifies CASSLRQESKSPLHF.

This clonotype came up many times. The gene calls are TRBV10-3 and TRBJ2-7; the D gene is possibly TRBD1 (5 bases). Germline loops: CDR1 ENHRY, CDR2 SYGVKD. The CDR3 spans 15 residues. Trimming cost V 9 bases and J 2 bases, with 20 bases left between them. CDR3 residues: CAINQGPWSTYEQYF. CDR3 DNA: TGTGCCATAAATCAGGGCCCCTGGTCTACCTACGAGCAGTACTTC.

A single count supports this clonotype. V and J are TRBV20-1 and TRBJ2-6; TRBD1 matches 8 bases. The CDR3 spans 15 residues. V lost 3 bases to trimming and J lost 4 bases; unmatched junction nucleotides: 5. Germline loops: CDR1 DFQATT, CDR2 SNEGSKA (reference sequence). CDR3 loop: CSASDRGSGANVLTF. CDR3 in DNA: TGCAGTGCTAGTGACAGGGGCTCGGGGGCCAACGTCCTGACTTTC.

This clonotype has a handful of counts. The chain uses TRBV29-1 and TRBJ2-1; 7 positions agree with TRBD1. This CDR3 comprises 12 residues. V trimming: 6 bases; J trimming: 12 bases; junction bases outside the gene matches: 11. In germline, CDR1 is SQVTM, CDR2 ANQGSEA. CDR3 in amino acids: CSVYDRASGQFF. DNA for the CDR3: TGCAGCGTGTACGACAGGGCCTCTGGGCAGTTCTTC.

This rearrangement joins TRBV7-2 to TRBJ2-5; 7 nucleotides match TRBD1. The CDR3 length is 13 residues. With 5 bases clipped from V and 4 bases from J, the junction kept 4 bases outside the gene matches. Germline V lookup: CDR1 SGHTA, CDR2 FQGNSA. DNA of the CDR3: TGTGCCAGCAGCAGGGGACAGTTAGAGACCCAGTACTTC. This gives the protein CASSRGQLETQYF.

In its sample, this clonotype was seen a few times. V and J are TRBV7-2 and TRBJ1-2; the D gene is possibly TRBD1 (5 bases). V dropped 1 base and J dropped 7 bases, with 10 bases sitting between them. There are 13 residues in the CDR3. Germline CDR1 SGHTA, CDR2 FQGNSA. The CDR3 loop is CASSLGREGGYTF. The CDR3 coding sequence is TGTGCCAGCAGCTTAGGCAGGGAAGGTGGCTACACCTTC.

This clonotype was counted at least ten times. The chain uses TRBV10-3 and TRBJ2-5; the D is unclear. This CDR3 comprises 14 residues. CDR1 is ENHRY and CDR2 is SYGVKD in the germline V gene. V was pared by 3 bases and J by 5 bases, with 13 bases between. DNA for the CDR3: TGTGCCATCAGTGAAACGCAGCTACTGGAGACCCAGTACTTC. Translating gives CAISETQLLETQYF.

In its sample, this clonotype was seen a few times. The chain couples TRBV9 to TRBJ2-3; D not resolved. Trimming cost V 3 bases and J 1 base, with 6 bases left between them. Germline CDR1 reads SGDLS; CDR2 reads YYNGEE. The CDR3 loop spans 13 amino acids. CDR3 coding DNA: TGTGCCAGCAGCGCGACTCGCACAGATACGCAGTATTTT. Its translation: CASSATRTDTQYF.

V usage is TRBV7-8 and J usage is TRBJ2-7; 10 nucleotides line up with TRBD2. J gave up 2 bases and V 5 bases, and 3 bases lay outside the gene matches. Per germline, CDR1 SGHVS and CDR2 FQNEAQ. There are 14 residues in the CDR3. CDR3 bases: TGTGCCAGCAGCCAGCGGGAGGGGGCCTACGAGCAGTACTTC. Translation gives CASSQREGAYEQYF.

The genes are TRBV10-3 and TRBJ2-1, with D possibly matching TRBD1 (6 bases). Trimming cost V 4 bases and J 3 bases, with 10 bases left between them. The CDR3 is made up of 14 amino acids. From germline, CDR1 is ENHRY and CDR2 SYGVKD. The CDR3 coding sequence is TGTGCCATCAGTGTAAGGGGGAACTACAATGAGCAGTTCTTC. This translates into CAISVRGNYNEQFF.

The chain joins TRBV27 to TRBJ1-6, with D unclear. Germline CDR1 and CDR2: MNHEY and SMNVEV (reference sequence). Trimming pared 6 bases from V and 6 bases from J, leaving 9 bases between. The CDR3 extends over 13 amino acids. The CDR3: CASSPSANSPLHF. The CDR3 coding sequence is TGTGCCAGCAGCCCTTCAGCTAATTCACCCCTCCACTTT.

This clonotype has a handful of counts. The chain uses TRBV5-1 and TRBJ2-5, with TRBD1 matching over 9 bases. CDR1 SGHRS and CDR2 YFSETQ come from the germline V gene. CDR3 length: 14 residues. Trimming took 5 bases from V and 3 from J; bases not matched to a gene: 5. This CDR3 is CASSIQGAKETQYF. CDR3 nucleotides: TGCGCCAGCAGTATACAGGGGGCGAAAGAGACCCAGTACTTC.

This clonotype was observed once. The chain uses TRBV29-1 and TRBJ2-7; D might be TRBD1 (6 bases). The germline gives CDR1 SQVTM, CDR2 ANQGSEA. The CDR3 has 14 amino acids. Trimming stripped 3 bases from V and 4 bases from J, with 16 bases between. CDR3 region: CSVEGAAEGYEQYF. DNA for the CDR3: TGCAGCGTTGAGGGGGCCGCTGAGGGGTACGAGCAGTACTTC.

This clonotype was observed a few times. The chain has TRBV7-6 and TRBJ2-3; D remains ambiguous. V lost 4 bases, J lost 3 bases, and 17 bases lay in between. Germline V lookup: CDR1 SGHVS, CDR2 FNYEAQ. The CDR3 contains 16 residues. CDR3 sequence: CASSSGPGLITDTQYF. CDR3 nucleotide sequence: TGTGCCAGCAGCTCAGGTCCGGGTCTTATTACAGATACGCAGTATTTT.

The chain employs TRBV3-1 and TRBJ1-1, with D perhaps TRBD1 (5 bases). Germline V lookup: CDR1 LGHDT, CDR2 YNNKEL (reference sequence). Trimming pared 3 bases from V and 6 bases from J, leaving 11 bases between. The CDR3 extends over 13 amino acids. The CDR3 DNA is TGTGCCAGCAGCCACAGCCCGGGGGCTGAAGCTTTCTTT. This encodes CASSHSPGAEAFF.

This chain links TRBV7-9 with TRBJ2-1; 14 bases agree with TRBD2. This CDR3 comprises 17 residues. Germline V CDR1 and CDR2: SEHNR, FQNEAQ (reference sequence). V lost 5 bases and J lost 8; bases outside the gene matches: 11. DNA for the CDR3: TGTGCCAGCAGCCCCCCCCTGAGACTAGCGGGAGGGGATGAGCAGTTCTTC. Amino acids: CASSPPLRLAGGDEQFF.

This clonotype was found a few times. The chain couples TRBV7-9 to TRBJ2-7; no clear D gene. Per the germline V gene, CDR1 is SEHNR and CDR2 is FQNEAQ (reference sequence). V was shortened by 4 bases and J by 4 bases, with 11 bases between the two germline ends. The CDR3 consists of 13 residues. The CDR3 loop reads CASSSRTRYEQYF. CDR3 bases: TGTGCCAGCAGCTCGAGAACACGATACGAGCAGTACTTC.

The genes are TRBV7-2 and TRBJ1-5; D is unclear. V lost 3 bases and J 0 bases, leaving 12 bases between the germline ends. The germline V gene encodes CDR1 SGHTA and CDR2 FQGNSA. The CDR3 is 16 residues long. The CDR3 sequence is CASSLQEVYSNQPQHF. In DNA form, the CDR3 reads TGTGCCAGCAGCTTGCAGGAGGTCTATAGCAATCAGCCCCAGCATTTT.

This clonotype was picked up a small number of times. The chain couples TRBV19 to TRBJ2-3; D is unclear. V dropped 6 bases and J dropped 2 bases, with 9 bases sitting between them. The CDR3 consists of 13 residues. Germline values: CDR1 LNHDA, CDR2 SQIVND (reference sequence). As DNA, the CDR3 is TGTGCCAGTAGCGGGCTCCCCACAGATACGCAGTATTTT. Its translation is CASSGLPTDTQYF.

This clonotype was observed at least ten times. The chain links TRBV20-1 to TRBJ2-3; the match to TRBD1 covers 8 bases. V lost 1 base to trimming and J lost 5 bases; unmatched junction nucleotides: 11. The CDR3 extends over 16 amino acids. CDR1 is DFQATT, CDR2 SNEGSKA, per germline (reference sequence). The CDR3 nucleotides are TGCAGTGCTAGAGTTTTCGACAGGGGTGGAGTAGATACGCAGTATTTT. Amino acids: CSARVFDRGGVDTQYF.

The chain recombines TRBV29-1 with TRBJ2-1; D gene unclear. The CDR3 has 15 amino acids. Trimming shortened V by 2 bases and J by 6 bases, and 17 bases separated the two germline ends. Per the germline V gene, CDR1 is SQVTM and CDR2 is ANQGSEA. The CDR3, as DNA: TGCAGCGTTGAAAGACGGACCACCATGCCCAATGAGCAGTTCTTC. Encoded protein: CSVERRTTMPNEQFF.